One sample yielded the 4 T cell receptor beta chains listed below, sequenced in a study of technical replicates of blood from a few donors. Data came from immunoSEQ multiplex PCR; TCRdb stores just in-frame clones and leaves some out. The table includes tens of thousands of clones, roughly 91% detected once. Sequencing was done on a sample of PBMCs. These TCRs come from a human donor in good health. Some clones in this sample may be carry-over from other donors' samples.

CDR3 protein: CASSLASGRNEQYF. CDR3 in DNA: TGCGCCAGCAGCTTGGCTAGCGGGAGGAACGAGCAGTACTTC. The V and J genes are TRBV5-1 and TRBJ2-7; TRBD2 aligns across 11 bases. The CDR3 loop spans 14 amino acids. In germline, CDR1 is SGHRS, CDR2 YFSETQ. Unmatched junction bases numbered 1, after V lost 0 bases and J lost 5 bases.

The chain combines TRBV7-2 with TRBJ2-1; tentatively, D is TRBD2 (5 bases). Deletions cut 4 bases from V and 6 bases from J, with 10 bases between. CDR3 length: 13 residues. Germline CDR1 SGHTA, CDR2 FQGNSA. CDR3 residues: CASSSLTSNEQFF. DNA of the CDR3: TGTGCCAGCAGCTCGCTTACTAGCAATGAGCAGTTCTTC.

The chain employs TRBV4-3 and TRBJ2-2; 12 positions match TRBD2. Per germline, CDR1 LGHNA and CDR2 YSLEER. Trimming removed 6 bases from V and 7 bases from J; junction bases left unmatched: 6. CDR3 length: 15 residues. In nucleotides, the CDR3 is TGCGCCAGCAGACCGACTAGCGGGAGCGGCGGGGAGCTGTTTTTT. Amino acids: CASRPTSGSGGELFF.

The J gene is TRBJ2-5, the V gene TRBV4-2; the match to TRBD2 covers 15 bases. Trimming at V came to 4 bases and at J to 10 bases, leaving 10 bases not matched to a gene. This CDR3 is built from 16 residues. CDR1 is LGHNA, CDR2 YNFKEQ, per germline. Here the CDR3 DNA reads TGTGCCAGCAGCCCACCACCGGGACTAGCGGGGGGCGGCCAGTACTTC. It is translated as CASSPPPGLAGGGQYF.